The source of this T cell receptor (beta chain) is a study of breast tumors, draining lymph nodes, adjacent tissues. Whole-study findings and limits: That most tumor T cells come from lymph nodes remained unproven. Tumors had less TCR diversity than lymph nodes, more than nontumor tissue. Most tumor T cells seemingly derive from lymph node, then expand in tumor. Luminal-like breast cancer showed significantly higher tumor–nontumor repertoire similarity than basal-like.

This clonotype has only a few counts. The antigen is undetermined. Deletions cut 1 base from V and 6 bases from J, with 13 bases between. This CDR3 spans 14 amino acids. Germline CDR1 and CDR2: GTSNPN and SVGIG (reference sequence). Each CDR3 protein gets one entry after TCRdb re-called the multiplex PCR reads with MiXCR. In the table there are about 230,000 distinct CDR3 sequences, about 34% of which are singletons. Samples came from axillary lymph nodes draining the breast cancer. Specimen: axillary lymph node tissue. This chain links TRBV30 with TRBJ2-4, with D tentatively TRBD2 (5 bases). This receptor was obtained from a female donor with breast cancer. Some clones in this sample may be carry-over from other donors' samples. CDR3 region: CAWSASGVGNIQYF. CDR3 DNA: TGTGCCTGGAGTGCTTCCGGGGTGGGAAACATTCAGTACTTC.